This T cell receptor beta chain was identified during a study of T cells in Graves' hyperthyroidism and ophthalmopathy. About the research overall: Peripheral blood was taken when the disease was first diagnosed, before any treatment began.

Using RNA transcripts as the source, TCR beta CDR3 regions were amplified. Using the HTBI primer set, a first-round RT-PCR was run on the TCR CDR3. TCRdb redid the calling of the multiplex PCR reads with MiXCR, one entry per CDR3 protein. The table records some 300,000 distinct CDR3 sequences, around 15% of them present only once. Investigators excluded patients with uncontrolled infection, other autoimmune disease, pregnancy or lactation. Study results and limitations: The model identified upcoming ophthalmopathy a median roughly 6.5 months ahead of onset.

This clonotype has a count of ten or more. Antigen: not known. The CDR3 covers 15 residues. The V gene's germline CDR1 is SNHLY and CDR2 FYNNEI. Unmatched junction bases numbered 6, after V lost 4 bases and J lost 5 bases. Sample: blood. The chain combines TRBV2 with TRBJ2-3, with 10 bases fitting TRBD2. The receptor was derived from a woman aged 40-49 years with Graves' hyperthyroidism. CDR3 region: CASSVLRLAGDTQYF. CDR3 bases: TGTGCCAGCAGTGTCCTCAGACTAGCGGGAGATACGCAGTATTTT.